These T cell receptor beta chains were read from a single sample in a study of shared clonotypes between healthy human individuals. Measured with immunoSEQ multiplex PCR; TCRdb has only the in-frame clones, and not every one. The sample includes about 1.1 million clones, 70% to 80% seen only once; the top ten take 0.89%. Specimen: memory CD4+ T cells from PBMCs. The receptors originated from a man between 18 and 35 years old in good health. Some clones in this sample may be carry-over from other donors' samples. The CDR3 runs from the conserved cysteine through the conserved F or W. D genes are given only for firm matches. For some rows the clone size is stated as once, few or many, or as a class when expanded; others skip it.

abundance | j_gene | v_gene | d_gene | CDR3nt | CDR3aa
- | TRBJ1-2 | TRBV19 | - | TGTGCCAGTAGTTGGATGACTTATGGCTACACCTTC | CASSWMTYGYTF
- | TRBJ2-3 | TRBV7-3 | - | TGTGCCAGCAGCTTTGGCGATACGCAGTATTTT | CASSFGDTQYF
- | TRBJ1-2 | TRBV19 | TRBD1 | TGTGCCAGTAGTATAAACCCTGGCGCGACAGGGAACTATGGCTACACCTTC | CASSINPGATGNYGYTF
- | TRBJ1-3 | TRBV7-9 | TRBD1 | TGTGCCAGCAGCTTATCACCGGGACAGGGGGCTGGAAACACCATATATTTT | CASSLSPGQGAGNTIYF
- | TRBJ1-5 | TRBV7-8 | TRBD1 | TGTGCCAGCACCCCTTCCGGGACAGGGGGTCAGCCCCAGCATTTT | CASTPSGTGGQPQHF
- | TRBJ2-3 | TRBV5-1 | - | TGCGCCAGCAGCAAGGACCTGGGAACAGATACGCAGTATTTT | CASSKDLGTDTQYF
- | TRBJ2-2 | TRBV2 | TRBD1 | TGTGCCAGCAGTCTAGGGACAGGGTACACCGGGGAGCTGTTTTTT | CASSLGTGYTGELFF
- | TRBJ2-3 | TRBV7-9 | - | TGTGCCAGCAGCTTACAGTTGGATACGCAGTATTTT | CASSLQLDTQYF
- | TRBJ1-5 | TRBV5-1 | - | TGCGCCAGCAGCCCCCTGCCCTCTGGGAATCAGCCCCAGCATTTT | CASSPLPSGNQPQHF
- | TRBJ2-4 | TRBV6-6 | - | TGTGCCAGCAACGACATAGCCAAAAACATTCAGTACTTC | CASNDIAKNIQYF
- | TRBJ1-4 | TRBV9 | TRBD1 | TGTGCCAGCAGCACAGGGGGGCATAATGAAAAACTGTTTTTT | CASSTGGHNEKLFF
many | TRBJ2-1 | TRBV7-9 | - | TGTGCCAGCAGCTCCCACGGACCGGGCTATGAGCAGTTCTTC | CASSSHGPGYEQFF
few | TRBJ2-2 | TRBV7-3 | - | TGTGCCAGCAGCTTAATGGGACTTCCAGCTGCCGGGGAGCTGTTTTTT | CASSLMGLPAAGELFF
- | TRBJ2-7 | TRBV27 | - | TGTGCCAGCAGTTCCTATTCCCGCTCCTACGAGCAGTACTTC | CASSSYSRSYEQYF
- | TRBJ1-4 | TRBV5-4 | TRBD1 | TGTGCCAGCAGCTTTAGGGGACAGGGAGGTGAAAAACTGTTTTTT | CASSFRGQGGEKLFF